This entry is about one T cell receptor (beta chain). Its cognate antigen is unknown. The method was immunoSEQ multiplex PCR; TCRdb's version includes in-frame clones alone and lacks a portion of them. The sample contains 90,000 to 150,000 clones, approximately 86% of which appear only once. The data originate from a study of T cell responses to AZD1222 COVID-19 vaccine. Study-wide results and limits: Baseline serology detected seropositivity in only a handful of AZD1222 recipients.

This CDR3 spans 13 amino acids. Trimming shortened V by 2 bases and J by 7 bases, and 9 bases separated the two germline ends. Sequenced material: peripheral blood, taken 28 days after the second AZD1222 dose. The gene calls are TRBV12-3 or TRBV12-4 and TRBJ1-5; D might be TRBD1 (6 bases). This TCR came from an adult who received the AZD1222 COVID-19 vaccine. This chain's CDR3 is CASSLTGQQPQHF. CDR3 bases: TGTGCCAGCAGTTTAACAGGGCAACAGCCCCAGCATTTT.